Below are 23 T cell receptor beta chains sequenced from a single sample in a study of blood T cells in healthy people across ages. Using a J-beta primer mix together with a sample-barcoded 5' primer, a second PCR was run for 7 to 11 cycles. One entry per CDR3 protein, called by TCRdb with MiXCR from the 5' RACE reads. The table lists 600,000 or so distinct CDR3 sequences, around 48% of them singletons. The sequenced sample was blood. All receptors derive from a man older than 75 in good health.

This clonotype was seen more than once but under ten times. This chain links TRBV29-1 with TRBJ2-3; D unresolved. Germline V gene lookup returns CDR1 SQVTM and CDR2 ANQGSEA. With 4 bases removed from V and 5 bases from J, the gap between germline ends came to 7 bases. This CDR3 has 11 residues. The CDR3 DNA follows: TGCAGCGTTGGTGATGGAGATACGCAGTATTTT. Translation gives CSVGDGDTQYF.

The J gene is TRBJ1-1, the V gene TRBV7-2, with 9 bases identical to TRBD1. The V and J ends lost 5 bases and 7 bases, in that order; junction bases with no gene match: 5. This CDR3 is 13 amino acids long. CDR1 is SGHTA and CDR2 is FQGNSA in the germline V gene. The CDR3 is CASSRTGVGEAFF. The CDR3, as DNA: TGTGCCAGCAGCCGGACAGGGGTGGGTGAAGCTTTCTTT.

The V and J genes are TRBV28 and TRBJ2-1; 12 bases match TRBD1. Germline assignment: CDR1 MDHEN and CDR2 SYDVKM. The J segment lost 2 bases and the V segment lost 10 bases, leaving 6 bases of the junction unmatched. CDR3 length: 15 amino acids. The CDR3 reads CATTRDRGPYNEQFF. The CDR3 coding sequence is TGTGCCACCACCCGGGACAGGGGGCCCTACAATGAGCAGTTCTTC.

With respect to this clonotype: A read error may be the cause here, since a much bigger clone is one base away. V and J are TRBV5-1 and TRBJ2-4; D is perhaps TRBD2 (6 bases). CDR1 SGHRS and CDR2 YFSETQ come from the germline V gene. This CDR3 has 14 amino acids. The CDR3 nucleotides read TGCGCCAGCAGCACCGGGGGAGAAAAAAACATTCCGTACTTC. Protein: CASSTGGEKNIPYF.

The genes are TRBV25-1 and TRBJ2-6; D is possibly TRBD2 (5 bases). The CDR3 loop spans 18 amino acids. The V end was cut by 8 bases, the J end by 2 bases, with 22 bases between. CDR1 is MGHDK and CDR2 is SYGVNS in the germline V gene. The CDR3 loop is CASAPSPGKSPGANVLTF. CDR3 nucleotide sequence: TGTGCCAGCGCTCCCTCCCCGGGAAAAAGCCCTGGGGCCAACGTCCTGACTTTC. The entire variable domain, with the rest obtained from reference TRBV25-1 and TRBJ2-6, is as follows: EADIYQTPRYLVIGTGKKITLECSQTMGHDKMYWYQQDPGMELHLIHYSYGVNSTEKGDLSSESTVSRIRTEHFPLTLESARPSHTSQYLCASAPSPGKSPGANVLTFGAGSRLTVL.

The sample holds a few counts of this clonotype. The chain links TRBV7-9 to TRBJ2-7; D uncertain. The length of the CDR3 is 15 residues. The V gene lost 5 bases and the J gene lost 0 bases, with 14 bases spanning the gap. Germline lookup yields CDR1 SEHNR and CDR2 FQNEAQ (reference sequence). CDR3 in DNA: TGTGCCAGCAGCCCCATGTCTGGGAACTCCTACGAGCAGTACTTC. As protein: CASSPMSGNSYEQYF. The full variable domain, in which reference TRBV7-9 and TRBJ2-7 provide the parts outside the CDR3, is DTGVSQNPRHKITKRGQNVTFRCDPISEHNRLYWYRQTLGQGPEFLTYFQNEAQLEKSRLLSDRFSAERPKGSFSTLEIQRTEQGDSAMYLCASSPMSGNSYEQYFGPGTRLTVT.

This sequence joins TRBV4-1 and TRBJ2-7, with D tentatively TRBD2 (6 bases). Germline V lookup: CDR1 MGHRA, CDR2 YSYEKL. V lost 1 base to trimming and J lost 2 bases, with 9 bases between them. The CDR3 has 14 amino acids. This CDR3 is CASSQAPGAYEQYF. The CDR3 DNA sequence: TGCGCCAGCAGCCAAGCTCCGGGAGCCTACGAGCAGTACTTC.

In this sample, this clonotype turned up many times. The V and J genes are TRBV6-5 and TRBJ2-3; 8 nucleotides agree with TRBD2. V lost 6 bases and J lost 2; bases outside the gene matches: 7. CDR3 length: 15 amino acids. CDR1 is MNHEY, CDR2 SVGAGI, per germline. CDR3 sequence (DNA): TGTGCCAGCAGCCCATTAGCGGGGAACACAGATACGCAGTATTTT. Protein product: CASSPLAGNTDTQYF.

The V gene is TRBV7-9, the J gene TRBJ2-5; no clear D. The CDR3 has 12 amino acids. Germline CDR1 and CDR2: SEHNR and FQNEAQ (reference sequence). Trimming removed 2 bases from V and 4 bases from J, with 5 bases in between. The CDR3 region has the DNA TGTGCCAGCAGCTTAAGCACAGAGACCCAGTACTTC. The encoded protein is CASSLSTETQYF.

This clonotype was counted ten times or more. The rearrangement uses TRBV6-6 and TRBJ2-1; 9 bases map to TRBD2. Germline loops: CDR1 MNHNY, CDR2 SVGAGI (reference sequence). V trimming: 2 bases; J trimming: 0 bases; junction bases outside the gene matches: 2. This CDR3 is 16 amino acids long. For the CDR3, the DNA is TGTGCCAGCAGTTACGGCGGGGGGGCCTCCTACAATGAGCAGTTCTTC. Amino acid sequence: CASSYGGGASYNEQFF.

This clonotype turned up a few times. CDR3 amino acids: CASSFSGASEAFF. The CDR3 DNA follows: TGTGCCAGCAGCTTTTCTGGGGCCTCTGAAGCTTTCTTT. The V and J genes are TRBV7-3 and TRBJ1-1; possible D gene TRBD1, 5 bases. The CDR3 is 13 residues long. V was trimmed by 3 bases and J by 6 bases, leaving 11 bases between them. Germline V lookup: CDR1 SGHTA, CDR2 FQGTGA. Full variable domain (outside the CDR3, taken from reference TRBV7-3 and TRBJ1-1): GAGVSQTPSNKVTEKGKYVELRCDPISGHTALYWYRQSLGQGPEFLIYFQGTGAADDSGLPNDRFFAVRPEGSVSTLKIQRTERGDSAVYLCASSFSGASEAFFGQGTRLTVV.

A word on this clonotype: Being one base from a much bigger clone, this may be a read error. The J gene is TRBJ2-1, the V gene TRBV29-1; D may be TRBD2 (5 bases). There are 16 residues in the CDR3. Germline V gene lookup returns CDR1 SQVTM and CDR2 ANQGSEA. As DNA, the CDR3 is TGCAGCGTTGAAGCGGGGTCCGGTAGGTCCTACACTGAGCAGTTCTTC. Its translation is CSVEAGSGRSYTEQFF.

There are many counts of this clonotype. This rearrangement joins TRBV2 to TRBJ2-7; D may be TRBD2 (5 bases). There are 14 residues in the CDR3. Germline CDR1 reads SNHLY; CDR2 reads FYNNEI. V lost 6 bases to trimming and J lost 2 bases, with 14 bases between them. The DNA of the CDR3 is TGTGCCAGCAGCGTGAGCGGCAACACCTACGAGCAGTACTTC. Its protein product is CASSVSGNTYEQYF.

This sequence joins TRBV6-2 or TRBV6-3 and TRBJ2-7; 9 bases map to TRBD1. Trimming cost V 7 bases and J 7 bases; bases outside gene matches: 17. Germline V gene data show CDR1 as MNHEY and CDR2 as SVGEGT. CDR3 length equals 16 residues. CDR3 DNA: TGTGCCAGCAAGGGGACCGGGACAGGGACCTACAATGAGCAGTACTTC. Its protein product is CASKGTGTGTYNEQYF.

Written as DNA, the CDR3 is TGTGCCAGCAGTTGGGGTGGTGGCTACACCTTC. This encodes CASSWGGGYTF. The chain uses TRBV12-3 or TRBV12-4 and TRBJ1-2; no definite D call. The length of the CDR3 is 11 residues. V was pared by 4 bases and J by 7 bases, with 7 bases between.

The gene calls are TRBV20-1 and TRBJ2-1; maybe TRBD2 (5 bases). The CDR3 consists of 14 residues. Per germline, CDR1 DFQATT and CDR2 SNEGSKA (reference sequence). V was trimmed by 0 bases and J by 7 bases, leaving 13 bases between them. CDR3 coding DNA: TGCAGTGCTAGAGATCGGCGAGGGAAGAATGAGCAGTTCTTC. It encodes CSARDRRGKNEQFF.

The rearrangement uses TRBV7-3 and TRBJ2-3; D is perhaps TRBD1 (6 bases). V lost 2 bases, J lost 5 bases, and 20 bases lay in between. This CDR3 spans 17 amino acids. Germline V gene lookup returns CDR1 SGHTA and CDR2 FQGTGA. The CDR3 sequence is CASSLGVAGDFGDTQYF. CDR3 sequence (DNA): TGTGCCAGCAGCTTAGGTGTTGCAGGGGATTTCGGAGATACGCAGTATTTT.

Only one count was recorded for this clonotype. Given the absence of the conserved phenylalanine or tryptophan at the CDR3 end, a read error is likely. The DNA is omitted, as the CDR3 cannot be located on it reliably, and the CDR3 follows TCRdb's listing. The chain recombines TRBV29-1 with TRBJ2-6; the table's D call of TRBD2 was not tested on the DNA. CDR1 and CDR2 from the germline V gene are SQVTM and ANQGSEA. A total of 8 residues make up the CDR3, ends included. The chain's CDR3 is CSVRIALS.

This clonotype has a handful of counts. The chain joins TRBV12-3 or TRBV12-4 to TRBJ1-5; D call uncertain. CDR3 length: 15 residues. Trimming took off 3 bases at V and 0 bases at J, with 9 bases between the two ends. CDR3 DNA: TGTGCCAGCAGTTTCGCCAGCTATAGCAATCAGCCCCAGCATTTT. This codes for CASSFASYSNQPQHF.

About this clonotype itself: Just one base apart from a much larger clone, this may be a read error. J is TRBJ2-4 and V is TRBV29-1; no reliable D call. CDR1 and CDR2 from the germline V gene are SQVTM and ANQGSEA. The CDR3 has 14 residues. V was cut by 6 bases and J by 1 base, with 13 bases left in between. Here the CDR3 DNA reads TGCAGCGTGTCCCCGGTGAACGCCAAAAACATTCAGTACTTC. Translating gives CSVSPVNAKNIQYF.

This clonotype was detected a few times. The rearrangement uses TRBV2 and TRBJ2-1, with D possibly being TRBD1 or TRBD2 (5 bases each). Germline CDR1 and CDR2: SNHLY and FYNNEI. The CDR3 covers 13 residues. The V gene lost 6 bases and the J gene lost 9 bases, with 15 bases spanning the gap. The CDR3 protein is CASRRDEVGEQFF. The CDR3 nucleotides read TGTGCCAGCAGAAGGGACGAGGTCGGTGAGCAGTTCTTC.

Only a few counts were recorded for this clonotype. CDR3 in amino acids: CSVEDPGQGRPNTEAFF. CDR3 DNA sequence: TGCAGCGTTGAAGACCCCGGACAGGGGCGTCCGAACACTGAAGCTTTCTTT. This rearrangement joins TRBV29-1 to TRBJ1-1, with 9 bases fitting TRBD1. The CDR3 totals 17 residues. The V and J ends lost 0 bases and 1 base, in that order; junction bases with no gene match: 9. The germline V gene encodes CDR1 SQVTM and CDR2 ANQGSEA.

This clonotype came up a few times. This clone may be a read error of a much larger clone one base away. The rearrangement joins TRBV9 to TRBJ2-7; D is unclear. Germline assignment: CDR1 SGDLS and CDR2 YYNGEE. Trimming took 3 bases from V and 7 from J, leaving 17 bases between them. This CDR3 comprises 14 residues. The CDR3 here is CASSGTLGYNEQYF. CDR3 nucleotides: TGTGCCAGCAGCGGAACGTTAGGGTACAATGAGCAGTACTTC.